Detailed here is one TCR beta chain. The sample is drawn from a study of blood T cell repertoires in COVID-19. CDR3 size: 16 residues. Germline CDR1 SGDLS, CDR2 YYNGEE. J was trimmed by 5 bases and V by 2 bases; bases with no gene match: 5. TCRdb's copy holds only in-frame clones and misses some; the assay was immunoSEQ multiplex PCR. The table shows about 120,000 clones, with around four fifths occurring only once. The source material was peripheral blood. The receptor was isolated from an older man with active or convalescent COVID-19. The genes are TRBV9 and TRBJ2-3; 13 bases line up with TRBD2. The CDR3 DNA is TGTGCCAGCAGCGTGACTAGCGGGGGGCGGGGAGATACGCAGTATTTT. Its protein product is CASSVTSGGRGDTQYF. Looking up the rest from reference TRBV9 and TRBJ2-3 gives the full variable domain: DSGVTQTPKHLITATGQRVTLRCSPRSGDLSVYWYQQSLDQGLQFLIQYYNGEERAKGNILERFSAQQFPDLHSELNLSSLELGDSALYFCASSVTSGGRGDTQYFGPGTRLTVL.